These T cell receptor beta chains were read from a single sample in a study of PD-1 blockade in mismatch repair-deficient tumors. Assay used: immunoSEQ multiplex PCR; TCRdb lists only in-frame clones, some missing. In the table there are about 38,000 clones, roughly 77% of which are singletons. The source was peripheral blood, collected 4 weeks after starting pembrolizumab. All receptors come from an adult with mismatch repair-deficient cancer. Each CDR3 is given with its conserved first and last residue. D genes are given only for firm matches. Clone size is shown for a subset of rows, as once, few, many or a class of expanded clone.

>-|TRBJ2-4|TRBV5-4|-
CASSLGGGGTDQYF
TGTGCCAGCAGCTTGGGAGGGGGCGGGACGGATCAGTACTTC
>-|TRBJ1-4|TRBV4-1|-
CASSQIWGGKITNEKLFF
TGCGCCAGCAGCCAAATCTGGGGGGGGAAGATAACTAATGAAAAACTGTTTTTT
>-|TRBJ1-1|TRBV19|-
CASSSGPSGTEAFF
TGTGCCAGTAGTTCTGGACCATCAGGCACTGAAGCTTTCTTT
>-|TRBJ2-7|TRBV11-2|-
CASRKEAGGSSYEQYF
TGTGCCAGCAGAAAAGAAGCCGGGGGTAGCTCCTACGAGCAGTACTTC
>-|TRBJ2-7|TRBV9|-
CASSPFLAAYEQYF
TGTGCCAGCAGCCCTTTTCTAGCCGCCTACGAGCAGTACTTC
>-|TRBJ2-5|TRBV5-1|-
CASIGPHQGETQYF
TGCGCCAGCATCGGACCTCATCAAGGAGAGACCCAGTACTTC
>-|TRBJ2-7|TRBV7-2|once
CASSLAHDRWGPYEQYF
TGTGCCAGCAGCTTAGCGCACGACCGTTGGGGGCCCTACGAGCAGTACTTC
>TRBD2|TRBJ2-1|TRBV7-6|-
CASSSAAGVANEQFF
TGTGCCAGCAGCTCGGCAGCGGGAGTTGCCAATGAGCAGTTCTTC
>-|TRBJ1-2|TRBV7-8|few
CASSQTGLGGYTF
TGTGCCAGCAGCCAAACAGGGCTCGGAGGCTACACCTTC
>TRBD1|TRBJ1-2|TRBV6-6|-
CASSYSKRDSYGYTF
TGTGCCAGCAGTTACTCGAAAAGGGACAGCTATGGCTACACCTTC
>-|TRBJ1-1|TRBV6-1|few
CASGRSRTEAFF
TGTGCCAGTGGGCGGTCGAGGACTGAAGCTTTCTTT
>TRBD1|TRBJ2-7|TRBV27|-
CASSLQGISYEQYF
TGTGCCAGCAGCCTACAGGGGATCTCCTACGAGCAGTACTTC
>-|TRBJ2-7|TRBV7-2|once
CASSLLRDGEQYF
TGTGCCAGCAGCCTCTTACGGGACGGCGAGCAGTACTTC
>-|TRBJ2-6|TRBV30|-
CAWMVEVRSGANVLTF
TGTGCCTGGATGGTGGAAGTTCGCTCTGGGGCCAACGTCCTGACTTTC
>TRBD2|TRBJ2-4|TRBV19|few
CASSIGREPGKLDIQYF
TGTGCCAGTAGTATTGGGCGGGAGCCCGGCAAATTAGACATTCAGTACTTC
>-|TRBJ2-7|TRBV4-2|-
CASSQDLADCYEQYF
TGTGCCAGCAGCCAAGACCTCGCGGACTGCTACGAGCAGTACTTC
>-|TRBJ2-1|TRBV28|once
CASSLGYENEQFF
TGTGCCAGCAGTTTAGGGTATGAAAATGAGCAGTTCTTC
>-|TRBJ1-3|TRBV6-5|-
CASSPAEYSGNTIYF
TGTGCCAGCAGTCCGGCCGAGTACTCTGGAAACACCATATATTTT
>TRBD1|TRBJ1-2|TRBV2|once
CASRGQGGANYGYTF
TGTGCCAGCCGTGGACAGGGGGGAGCTAACTATGGCTACACCTTC
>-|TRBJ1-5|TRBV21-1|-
CASSKVEAGSQPQHF
TGTGCCAGCAGCAAAGTCGAGGCAGGGAGTCAGCCCCAGCATTTT
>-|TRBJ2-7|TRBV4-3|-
CASSQESLEQYF
TGCGCCAGCAGCCAAGAATCGCTAGAGCAGTACTTC
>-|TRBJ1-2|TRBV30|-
CAWIFDSQANYGYTF
TGTGCCTGGATCTTCGACAGCCAAGCTAACTATGGCTACACCTTC
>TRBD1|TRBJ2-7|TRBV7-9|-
CASSLVDRECPYEQYF
TGTGCCAGCAGCTTAGTGGACAGGGAGTGCCCCTACGAGCAGTACTTC
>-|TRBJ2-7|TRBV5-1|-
CASSPRIPSGEQYF
TGCGCCAGCAGCCCCCGGATTCCCTCTGGCGAGCAGTACTTC
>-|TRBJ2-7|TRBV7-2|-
CASSLNGRTGEQYF
TGTGCCAGCAGCTTGAACGGGAGAACGGGCGAGCAGTACTTC
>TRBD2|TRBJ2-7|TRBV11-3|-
CASSLDRRGGVGTYEQYF
TGTGCCAGCAGCTTAGATCGTAGGGGAGGGGTCGGGACCTACGAGCAGTACTTC
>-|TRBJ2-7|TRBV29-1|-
CSVVGAKSSYEQYF
TGCAGCGTTGTAGGGGCAAAGAGCTCCTACGAGCAGTACTTC
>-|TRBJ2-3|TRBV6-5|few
CASSFAGGDTQYF
TGTGCCAGCAGTTTCGCTGGAGGAGATACGCAGTATTTT
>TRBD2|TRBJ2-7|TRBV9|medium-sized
CASSESLAGSYEQYF
TGTGCCAGCAGCGAAAGCCTAGCGGGCTCCTACGAGCAGTACTTC
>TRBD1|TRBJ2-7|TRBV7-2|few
CASSQRQGGLYEQYF
TGTGCCAGCAGCCAGAGACAGGGTGGATTGTACGAGCAGTACTTC
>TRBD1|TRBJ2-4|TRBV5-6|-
CASGQGGAKNIQYF
TGTGCCAGCGGACAGGGAGGTGCCAAAAACATTCAGTACTTC
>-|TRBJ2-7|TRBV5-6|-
CASIVRGMANEQYF
TGTGCCAGCATCGTGAGGGGGATGGCCAACGAGCAGTACTTC
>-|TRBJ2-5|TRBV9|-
CASSVARLEGRSETQYF
TGTGCCAGCAGCGTAGCTCGGCTAGAGGGGCGTAGTGAGACCCAGTACTTC
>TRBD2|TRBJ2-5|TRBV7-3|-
CASSSGTSGSRETQYF
TGTGCCAGCAGCTCGGGGACTAGCGGGAGTCGAGAGACCCAGTACTTC
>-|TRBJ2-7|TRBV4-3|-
CASSQVRQGGAVEYF
TGCGCCAGCAGCCAAGTACGGCAGGGGGGGGCGGTTGAGTACTTC
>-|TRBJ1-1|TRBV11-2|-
CASSLPGLNTEAFF
TGTGCCAGCAGCCTCCCGGGTCTGAACACTGAAGCTTTCTTT
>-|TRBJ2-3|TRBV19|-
CASSIEGGRADTQYF
TGTGCCAGTAGTATAGAGGGGGGACGGGCAGATACGCAGTATTTT
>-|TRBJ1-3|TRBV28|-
CASSYNGGSSGNTIYF
TGTGCCAGCAGTTACAATGGGGGTAGCTCTGGAAACACCATATATTTT
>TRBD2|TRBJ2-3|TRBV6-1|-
CASSGTSRGGTQYF
TGTGCCAGCAGCGGGACTAGCAGGGGGGGTACGCAGTATTTT
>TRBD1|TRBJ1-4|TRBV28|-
CASSLMGTGTLEKLFF
TGTGCCAGCAGTTTAATGGGGACAGGGACCCTTGAAAAACTGTTTTTT
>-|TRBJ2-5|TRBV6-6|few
CASTEGGGQETQYF
TGTGCCAGCACAGAGGGAGGAGGGCAAGAGACCCAGTACTTC
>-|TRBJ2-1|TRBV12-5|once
CASGLVRGPSSHNEQFF
TGTGCTAGTGGTTTGGTTCGGGGGCCTTCTTCCCACAATGAGCAGTTCTTC
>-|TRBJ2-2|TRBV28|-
CASSYLPRSAGTGELFF
TGTGCCAGCAGTTACCTCCCCCGGAGTGCCGGCACCGGGGAGCTGTTTTTT
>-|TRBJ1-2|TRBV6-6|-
CASSYPVGGAYGYTF
TGTGCCAGCAGTTACCCGGTTGGGGGCGCCTATGGCTACACCTTC
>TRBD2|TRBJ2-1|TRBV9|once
CASSPGTSGWDEQFF
TGTGCCAGCAGCCCCGGGACTAGCGGATGGGATGAGCAGTTCTTC
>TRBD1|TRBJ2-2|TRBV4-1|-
CASSQVTGSTGELFF
TGCGCCAGCAGCCAGGTGACAGGGAGTACCGGGGAGCTGTTTTTT
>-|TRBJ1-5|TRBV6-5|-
CASSFIQGAQPQHF
TGTGCCAGCAGTTTTATTCAGGGAGCTCAGCCCCAGCATTTT
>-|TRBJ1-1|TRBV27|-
CASSLWDAEAFF
TGTGCCAGCAGTTTATGGGACGCTGAAGCTTTCTTT
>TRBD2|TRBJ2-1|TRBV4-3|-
CASSHGWTSGYNEQFF
TGCGCCAGCAGCCACGGGTGGACTAGCGGCTACAATGAGCAGTTCTTC
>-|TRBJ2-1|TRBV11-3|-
CASSLGRNEQFF
TGTGCCAGCAGCTTAGGAAGGAATGAGCAGTTCTTC
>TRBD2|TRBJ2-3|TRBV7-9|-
CASTLAGGTDTQYF
TGTGCCAGCACTCTAGCGGGAGGTACAGATACGCAGTATTTT
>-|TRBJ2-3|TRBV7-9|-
CASSLVRLYTDTQYF
TGTGCCAGCAGCTTAGTCCGTCTTTACACAGATACGCAGTATTTT
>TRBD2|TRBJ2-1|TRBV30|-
CAWSASGRLYNEQFF
TGTGCCTGGAGTGCTAGCGGGAGGCTCTACAATGAGCAGTTCTTC
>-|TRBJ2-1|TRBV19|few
CASSTNTANEQFF
TGTGCCAGTAGTACCAATACAGCTAATGAGCAGTTCTTC